This T cell receptor (beta chain) was recorded in a study of Ad26.COV2.S vaccination and SARS-CoV-2 variants. Noted treatment: about 20 received Ad26.COV2.S at low or high dose, single or two shots; 5 received placebo; per-sample allocation not given. Collection of samples fell on day 63 after the first vaccine or placebo injection. The J segment lost 1 base and the V segment lost 3 bases, leaving 1 base of the junction unmatched. Germline V CDR1 and CDR2: ENHRY, SYGVKD. The CDR3 loop spans 15 amino acids. TCRdb keeps only in-frame clones here, not all; method: immunoSEQ multiplex PCR. Among roughly 700,000 clones listed, roughly nine tenths were seen once.

The sample consisted of peripheral blood, taken in a trial of Ad26.COV2.S vaccine versus placebo. The TCR comes from a person aged 18-65 years who received the Ad26.COV2.S COVID-19 vaccine or a placebo. The gene calls are TRBV10-3 and TRBJ2-3; 10 bases are a match to TRBD2. In DNA, the CDR3 is TGTGCCATCAGTGATCTAGCGGGGGGCACAGATACGCAGTATTTT. It codes for CAISDLAGGTDTQYF.